The 18 T cell receptor beta chains presented below share a single source sample, sequenced in a study of T cells in Graves' hyperthyroidism and ophthalmopathy. The TCR beta CDR3 regions underwent amplification using RNA transcripts as the source. Carried out on the TCR CDR3, a first-round RT-PCR used the HTBI primer set. TCRdb ran MiXCR on the multiplex PCR reads and lists one entry per CDR3 protein. The sample lists more than 500,000 distinct CDR3 sequences; over 35% were seen once. The material sequenced was peripheral blood or thyroid tissue (not recorded which). These TCRs come from an adult woman with Graves' disease, either hyperthyroidism or ophthalmopathy (not recorded which).

This chain links TRBV15 with TRBJ1-4; unclear D gene. The CDR3 length is 15 residues. V lost 2 bases and J lost 7, with 14 bases in between. Germline assignment: CDR1 LNHNV and CDR2 YYDKDF (reference sequence). CDR3 sequence reads: CATSRPGVVSEKLFF. The CDR3 DNA reads TGTGCCACCAGCAGACCAGGAGTTGTTAGTGAAAAACTGTTTTTT.

This clonotype has a count of ten or more. CDR3 sequence reads: CSARDDSGRAPQTQYF. CDR3 coding DNA: TGCAGTGCTAGAGATGATAGCGGGAGGGCTCCGCAGACCCAGTACTTC. The V and J genes are TRBV20-1 and TRBJ2-5; 11 positions match TRBD2. The V and J ends lost 0 bases and 6 bases, in that order; junction bases with no gene match: 9. CDR3 length equals 16 residues. Germline V CDR1 and CDR2: DFQATT, SNEGSKA (reference sequence).

The chain employs TRBV12-3 or TRBV12-4 and TRBJ1-2; weak D call: TRBD1 (5 bases). CDR3 length: 12 amino acids. V was trimmed by 4 bases and J by 8 bases, leaving 11 bases between them. The CDR3: CASSYSGCGYTF. The CDR3 region has the DNA TGTGCCAGCAGTTACTCAGGGTGCGGCTACACCTTC.

This clonotype appeared a few times. CDR3 region: CASSRTSGRGELFF. As DNA, the CDR3 is TGTGCCAGCAGCCGGACTAGCGGGAGGGGGGAGCTGTTTTTT. J is TRBJ2-2 and V is TRBV3-1; 14 nucleotides align to TRBD2. There are 14 residues in the CDR3. V lost 4 bases to trimming and J lost 8 bases; unmatched junction nucleotides: 0. Germline V lookup: CDR1 LGHDT, CDR2 YNNKEL (reference sequence).

In its sample, this clonotype was seen many times. The chain joins TRBV7-9 to TRBJ1-2; no reliable D call. The V gene lost 2 bases and the J gene lost 5 bases, with 6 bases spanning the gap. Germline V gene data show CDR1 as SEHNR and CDR2 as FQNEAQ (reference sequence). The CDR3 has 12 residues. The CDR3 sequence is CASSLRPYGYTF. The DNA of the CDR3 is TGTGCCAGCAGCTTAAGGCCATATGGCTACACCTTC.

The sample holds many counts of this clonotype. CDR3 nucleotides: TGTGCCAGCAGCCAAGGGACTAGCAGGCTCGCTGAAGCTTTCTTT. Its translation is CASSQGTSRLAEAFF. The chain links TRBV14 to TRBJ1-1, with unresolved D. Germline V gives CDR1 SGHDN, CDR2 FVKESK. The CDR3 covers 15 residues. Between the trimmed V and J ends, which lost 1 base and 6 bases, there was a span of 15 bases.

The chain uses TRBV15 and TRBJ1-1; the match to TRBD1 covers 7 bases. This CDR3 is built from 13 residues. The junction had 2 bases not matched to a gene; V was cut back by 0 bases and J by 7 bases. CDR1 LNHNV and CDR2 YYDKDF come from the germline V gene (reference sequence). In DNA form, the CDR3 reads TGTGCCACCAGCAGAGAAAGGGACAGTGAAGCTTTCTTT. This encodes CATSRERDSEAFF.

V gene TRBV7-3 combines with J gene TRBJ2-7; the D gene is possibly TRBD2 (6 bases). The CDR3 covers 16 residues. From germline, CDR1 is SGHTA and CDR2 FQGTGA. Trimming took 6 bases from V and 1 from J, leaving 19 bases between them. In DNA, the CDR3 is TGTGCCAGCAGACCCATACGCGGGACCCATTCCTACGAGCAGTACTTC. This translates into CASRPIRGTHSYEQYF.

The V and J genes are TRBV10-3 and TRBJ2-5; a weak D match, TRBD2 (6 bases). Germline-derived CDR1 and CDR2 are ENHRY and SYGVKD. The V end was cut by 7 bases, the J end by 1 base, with 19 bases between. This CDR3 is 16 amino acids long. DNA for the CDR3: TGTGCCATCATGCGCGGGGTTGACGTTGGCCAAGAGACCCAGTACTTC. Residues: CAIMRGVDVGQETQYF.

The CDR3 here is CASSTKGPYSNQPQHF. CDR3 DNA: TGTGCCAGCAGTACAAAAGGGCCCTATAGCAATCAGCCCCAGCATTTT. The gene calls are TRBV6-1 and TRBJ1-5, with D unclear. The CDR3 totals 16 residues. Between the trimmed V and J ends, which lost 5 bases and 0 bases, there was a span of 14 bases. CDR1 and CDR2 (germline): MNHNS, SASEGT.

The sample holds a few counts of this clonotype. The V gene is TRBV29-1, the J gene TRBJ2-7, with 7 bases aligning to TRBD2. Germline-derived CDR1 and CDR2 are SQVTM and ANQGSEA. V trimming: 4 bases; J trimming: 6 bases; junction bases outside the gene matches: 12. This CDR3 spans 14 amino acids. As DNA, the CDR3 is TGCAGCGTTGCGGCCGGGGGGATATTCGTCGAGCAGTACTTC. Translation: CSVAAGGIFVEQYF.

This clonotype was recorded many times. The chain uses TRBV5-1 and TRBJ1-2, with TRBD1 matching 11 bases. Germline V gene lookup returns CDR1 SGHRS and CDR2 YFSETQ. With 0 bases clipped from V and 8 bases from J, the junction kept 6 bases outside the gene matches. The CDR3 length is 15 residues. This chain's CDR3 is CASSLVPGQGDGYTF. In nucleotides, the CDR3 is TGCGCCAGCAGCTTGGTGCCGGGACAGGGGGACGGCTACACCTTC.

The chain links TRBV10-3 to TRBJ1-5; possibly TRBD1 for D (6 bases). The CDR3 spans 15 residues. V was clipped by 6 bases and J by 14 bases, with 26 bases between them. Germline CDR1 reads ENHRY; CDR2 reads SYGVKD. Written as DNA, the CDR3 is TGTGCCATCAGGGCGGGGGCGGGACCCGGCGGGCACGAGCATTTT. Translation gives CAIRAGAGPGGHEHF.

This clonotype turned up a few times. V is TRBV7-2 and J is TRBJ1-6, with D hard to call. CDR1 and CDR2 (germline): SGHTA, FQGNSA. Trimming removed 8 bases from V and 4 bases from J, with 18 bases in between. This CDR3 contains 16 residues. CDR3 sequence (DNA): TGTGCCAGCCGTAACCCAAGCCTCGGGTATAATTCACCCCTCCACTTT. It translates to CASRNPSLGYNSPLHF.

CDR3 protein: CSAQGQGLAEAFF. CDR3 bases: TGCAGTGCTCAGGGACAGGGGTTGGCTGAAGCTTTCTTT. J is TRBJ1-1 and V is TRBV20-1, with TRBD1 identical over 10 bases. Germline-derived CDR1 and CDR2 are DFQATT and SNEGSKA (reference sequence). This CDR3 spans 13 amino acids. V dropped 5 bases and J dropped 6; count of bases not matched to a gene: 6.

V and J are TRBV5-1 and TRBJ1-1, with unresolved D. Trimming cost V 4 bases and J 5 bases, with 15 bases left between them. Per germline, CDR1 SGHRS and CDR2 YFSETQ. This CDR3 spans 14 amino acids. CDR3 amino acids: CASSPRTSGTEAFF. The CDR3 bases are TGCGCCAGCAGCCCGCGGACTAGCGGGACTGAAGCTTTCTTT.

A few counts support this clonotype. The V and J genes are TRBV2 and TRBJ2-6; D is unclear. This CDR3 spans 16 amino acids. CDR1 and CDR2 from the germline V gene are SNHLY and FYNNEI. V gave up 5 bases and J gave up 0 bases, with 11 bases separating them. The CDR3 DNA reads as TGTGCCAGCAGTCCAAGACCCAGCTCTGGGGCCAACGTCCTGACTTTC. Translating gives CASSPRPSSGANVLTF.

This clonotype was observed a handful of times. The chain has TRBV7-9 and TRBJ2-6; D call uncertain. The CDR3 is 14 amino acids. Germline V gene data show CDR1 as SEHNR and CDR2 as FQNEAQ (reference sequence). V lost 5 bases and J 4 bases, leaving 9 bases between the germline ends. The CDR3 nucleotides are TGTGCCAGCAGCCAAGTCCGGGGGGCCAACGTCCTGACTTTC. Translating it yields CASSQVRGANVLTF.